Following are 20 T cell receptor beta chains from one sample sequenced in a study of T cells in Graves' hyperthyroidism and ophthalmopathy. Researchers amplified the TCR beta CDR3 regions from RNA transcripts. First-round RT-PCR targeting the TCR CDR3 was performed with the HTBI primer set. One entry per CDR3 protein results from TCRdb running MiXCR on the multiplex PCR reads. The sample contains under 400,000 distinct CDR3 sequences, about 20% of which appear only once. Material: blood. The receptor set was obtained from a woman aged 45-59 years with Graves' hyperthyroidism.

This clonotype was recorded many times. V usage is TRBV5-8 and J usage is TRBJ2-1; D unresolved. This CDR3 is 16 amino acids long. V was trimmed by 2 bases and J by 0 bases, leaving 12 bases between them. From germline, CDR1 is SGHTS and CDR2 YDEGEE. The CDR3, as DNA: TGTGCCAGCAGCTTACGAACCGGTGCCTCCTACAATGAGCAGTTCTTC. As protein: CASSLRTGASYNEQFF.

This clonotype was recorded at least ten times. The rearrangement joins TRBV3-1 to TRBJ1-1, with D hard to call. This CDR3 is 15 amino acids long. Germline V CDR1 and CDR2: LGHDT, YNNKEL (reference sequence). V was trimmed by 4 bases and J by 0 bases, leaving 12 bases between them. The CDR3 nucleotides read TGTGCCAGCAGCCCTTCTTCCGGGATGAACACTGAAGCTTTCTTT. Translated, it gives CASSPSSGMNTEAFF. The full variable domain, in which reference TRBV3-1 and TRBJ1-1 provide the parts outside the CDR3, is DTAVSQTPKYLVTQMGNDKSIKCEQNLGHDTMYWYKQDSKKFLKIMFSYNNKELIINETVPNRFSPKSPDKAHLNLHINSLELGDSAVYFCASSPSSGMNTEAFFGQGTRLTVV.

The table lists this clonotype with many counts. CDR3 sequence (DNA): TGTGCCAGCAGCCAAGATCTGGGGGACACCGGGGAGCTGTTTTTT. Translation gives CASSQDLGDTGELFF. The chain has TRBV3-1 and TRBJ2-2; tentatively, D is TRBD1 or TRBD2 (5 bases each). Trimming pared 0 bases from V and 3 bases from J, leaving 8 bases between. CDR1 and CDR2 from the germline V gene are LGHDT and YNNKEL (reference sequence). The CDR3 runs to 15 residues.

This rearrangement joins TRBV11-2 to TRBJ2-2; maybe TRBD1 (5 bases). CDR3 length: 14 residues. Germline CDR1 is SGHAT and CDR2 is FQNNGV. V dropped 3 bases and J dropped 8 bases, with 13 bases sitting between them. CDR3: CASSFSGSRGELFF. CDR3 bases: TGTGCCAGCAGCTTTTCAGGGTCCCGTGGGGAGCTGTTTTTT.

J is TRBJ1-1 and V is TRBV5-5; D not resolved. The CDR3 extends over 13 amino acids. Germline-derived CDR1 and CDR2 are SGHKS and YYEKEE (reference sequence). V was trimmed by 0 bases and J by 9 bases, leaving 12 bases between them. The CDR3 protein is CASSLVGGRKAFF. The CDR3 DNA reads as TGTGCCAGCAGCTTGGTAGGCGGGAGAAAAGCTTTCTTT. Together with reference TRBV5-5 and TRBJ1-1, the CDR3 gives the full variable domain: DAGVTQSPTHLIKTRGQQVTLRCSPISGHKSVSWYQQVLGQGPQFIFQYYEKEERGRGNFPDRFSARQFPNYSSELNVNALLLGDSALYLCASSLVGGRKAFFGQGTRLTVV.

The genes are TRBV29-1 and TRBJ2-6; 7 bases fit TRBD2. The CDR3 extends over 14 amino acids. Germline lookup yields CDR1 SQVTM and CDR2 ANQGSEA. Trimming removed 4 bases from V and 4 bases from J; junction bases left unmatched: 4. The CDR3 DNA sequence: TGCAGCGTTGCGGGGGGAGTAGGGGCCAACGTCCTGACTTTC. This gives the protein CSVAGGVGANVLTF.

This clonotype was seen repeatedly, ten times or more. This sequence joins TRBV11-2 and TRBJ2-7; D not resolved. From germline, CDR1 is SGHAT and CDR2 FQNNGV. Trimming stripped 4 bases from V and 3 bases from J, with 13 bases between. The CDR3 extends over 14 amino acids. DNA of the CDR3: TGTGCCAGCAGCTCCCTCGAGGCGGTCTACGAGCAGTACTTC. Translating gives CASSSLEAVYEQYF.

This clonotype was seen ten or more times. J is TRBJ2-5 and V is TRBV11-2; 8 nucleotides match TRBD1. V was pared by 2 bases and J by 6 bases, with 8 bases of the junction left unmatched. CDR1 and CDR2 (germline): SGHAT, FQNNGV. The CDR3 is 15 residues long. CDR3 amino acids: CASSLSAGGEKTQYF. CDR3 nucleotide sequence: TGTGCCAGCAGCTTATCCGCAGGGGGCGAAAAGACCCAGTACTTC.

The chain recombines TRBV7-8 with TRBJ1-1; D is possibly TRBD1 (5 bases). V lost 3 bases and J lost 1, with 15 bases in between. Germline CDR1 and CDR2: SGHVS and FQNEAQ. This CDR3 region has 16 residues. The CDR3 sequence: CASSFGAALSNTEAFF. CDR3 nucleotides: TGTGCCAGCAGCTTCGGGGCAGCCCTTTCGAACACTGAAGCTTTCTTT.

This chain's CDR3 is CASSSTGSFYSPLHF. The CDR3 DNA reads as TGTGCCAGCAGCTCGACCGGGTCCTTTTATTCACCCCTCCACTTT. The V call is TRBV3-1, the J call TRBJ1-6; D not resolved. With 5 bases removed from V and 8 bases from J, the gap between germline ends came to 16 bases. The CDR3 extends over 15 amino acids. Germline V gene lookup returns CDR1 LGHDT and CDR2 YNNKEL (reference sequence).

The V call is TRBV6-6, the J call TRBJ2-2, with a possible D match to TRBD2 (5 bases). The V end lost 2 bases, the J end lost 7 bases, and 11 bases lay between the germline ends. This CDR3 is 14 amino acids long. Germline CDR1 MNHNY, CDR2 SVGAGI (reference sequence). The CDR3 DNA follows: TGTGCCAGCAGTTACACTTCTGGAGGCGGGGAGCTGTTTTTT. Protein product: CASSYTSGGGELFF.

This rearrangement joins TRBV30 to TRBJ2-3; no firm D call. CDR1 is GTSNPN and CDR2 is SVGIG in the germline V gene (reference sequence). Trimming stripped 5 bases from V and 4 bases from J, with 7 bases between. The CDR3 is made up of 11 amino acids. For the CDR3, the DNA is TGTGCCTGGGACTTGTCAGATACGCAGTATTTT. Protein sequence: CAWDLSDTQYF.

This clonotype has a handful of counts. The rearrangement joins TRBV15 to TRBJ2-7; 10 nucleotides agree with TRBD1. The length of the CDR3 is 15 residues. V gave up 3 bases and J gave up 3 bases; unmatched junction bases: 5. Germline V gene data show CDR1 as LNHNV and CDR2 as YYDKDF (reference sequence). The CDR3 sequence: CATSSGQGGFYEQYF. DNA of the CDR3: TGTGCCACCAGCAGCGGACAGGGGGGATTCTACGAGCAGTACTTC. The full variable domain, rest sourced from reference TRBV15 and TRBJ2-7, is DAMVIQNPRYQVTQFGKPVTLSCSQTLNHNVMYWYQQKSSQAPKLLFHYYDKDFNNEADTPDNFQSRRPNTSFCFLDIRSPGLGDTAMYLCATSSGQGGFYEQYFGPGTRLTVT.

The V gene is TRBV20-1, the J gene TRBJ2-7, with 8 nucleotides matching TRBD2. V lost 2 bases to trimming and J lost 6 bases; unmatched junction nucleotides: 6. Per germline, CDR1 DFQATT and CDR2 SNEGSKA (reference sequence). The CDR3 is 13 amino acids. The CDR3: CSARIAGIGEQYF. The CDR3 DNA is TGCAGTGCTAGAATAGCGGGAATCGGCGAGCAGTACTTC.

Concerning this clonotype itself: A much more abundant neighbour one base away suggests this may be a read error. The rearrangement joins TRBV11-1 to TRBJ2-1, with TRBD1 as a possible D gene (7 bases). The J call is uncertain, as TRBJ2-7 better fits the DNA end. The CDR3 contains 19 residues. Germline values: CDR1 SGHAT, CDR2 FQDESV (reference sequence). CDR3 sequence reads: CASSLAGTAGPISYNEQYF. The CDR3 DNA is TGTGCCAGCAGCTTAGCGGGGACAGCGGGTCCCATCTCCTACAATGAGCAGTACTTC.

This chain joins TRBV5-1 and TRBJ1-2, with TRBD1 matching 9 bases. Germline V CDR1 and CDR2: SGHRS, YFSETQ. This CDR3 contains 14 residues. The V segment lost 3 bases and the J segment 4 bases; nucleotides outside the gene matches: 4. CDR3 sequence: CASSWTGVGYGYTF. Here the CDR3 DNA reads TGCGCCAGCAGCTGGACAGGGGTCGGCTATGGCTACACCTTC.

This clonotype was detected many times. V and J are TRBV5-1 and TRBJ2-3; D unresolved. Trimming cost V 0 bases and J 1 base, with 6 bases left between them. CDR3 size: 14 residues. The germline V gene encodes CDR1 SGHRS and CDR2 YFSETQ. The CDR3, as DNA: TGCGCCAGCAGCTTGGCCGGCCGCACAGATACGCAGTATTTT. Protein sequence: CASSLAGRTDTQYF.

The table lists this clonotype with many counts. The chain links TRBV6-1 to TRBJ1-5; 10 nucleotides match TRBD1. V lost 5 bases to trimming and J lost 0 bases; unmatched junction nucleotides: 25. Per the germline V gene, CDR1 is MNHNS and CDR2 is SASEGT. The length of the CDR3 is 23 residues. The CDR3 is CASSILPGQGKIFKGYSNQPQHF. The DNA for the CDR3 is TGTGCCAGCAGTATCCTTCCGGGACAGGGGAAAATATTCAAAGGGTATAGCAATCAGCCCCAGCATTTT.

The rearrangement uses TRBV4-2 and TRBJ2-2; D is undetermined. The V and J ends lost 1 base and 8 bases respectively, with 5 bases between them. The CDR3 spans 12 residues. Germline V CDR1 and CDR2: LGHNA, YNFKEQ. The CDR3 reads CASSQGWGELFF. The CDR3 DNA follows: TGTGCCAGCAGCCAAGGGTGGGGGGAGCTGTTTTTT.

Concerning this clonotype: This sequence may be a read error, since a much larger clone differs from it by one base. The chain combines TRBV7-3 with TRBJ2-2; D possibly corresponds to TRBD2 (5 bases). V was shortened by 6 bases and J by 7 bases, with 18 bases between the two germline ends. Germline V gene sequence: CDR1 SGHTA, CDR2 FQGTGA. This CDR3 is 15 amino acids long. The CDR3 reads CASRPSARAGGELFF. The CDR3 DNA is TGTGCCAGCAGGCCCTCAGCGCGGGCGGGCGGGGAGCTGTTTTTT.